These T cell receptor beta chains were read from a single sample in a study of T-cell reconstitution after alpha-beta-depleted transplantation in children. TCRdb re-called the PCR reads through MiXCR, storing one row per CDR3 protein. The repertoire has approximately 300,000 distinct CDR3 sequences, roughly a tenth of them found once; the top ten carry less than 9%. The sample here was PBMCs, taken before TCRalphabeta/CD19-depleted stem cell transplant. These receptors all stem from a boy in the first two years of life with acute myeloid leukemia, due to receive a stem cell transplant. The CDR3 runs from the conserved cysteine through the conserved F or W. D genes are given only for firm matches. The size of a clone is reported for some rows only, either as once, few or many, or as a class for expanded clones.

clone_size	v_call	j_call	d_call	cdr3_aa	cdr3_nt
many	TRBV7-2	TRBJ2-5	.	CASSLARLSETQYF	TGTGCCAGCAGCTTAGCGCGCCTATCAGAGACCCAGTACTTC
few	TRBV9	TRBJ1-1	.	CASSSRTAHTEAFF	TGTGCCAGCAGCTCCAGGACAGCGCACACTGAAGCTTTCTTT
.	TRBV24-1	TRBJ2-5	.	CATSDLQGETQYF	TGTGCCACCAGTGATTTACAGGGAGAGACCCAGTACTTC
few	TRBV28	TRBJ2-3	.	CASTHIGGPVGRTDTQYF	TGTGCCAGCACTCACATCGGGGGTCCAGTAGGCCGCACAGATACGCAGTATTTT
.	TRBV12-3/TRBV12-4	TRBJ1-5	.	CASSFTRENKHF	TGTGCCAGCAGTTTTACCAGGGAGAACAAGCATTTT
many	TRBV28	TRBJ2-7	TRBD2	CASSGGTSGAFGEQYF	TGTGCCAGCAGTGGAGGGACTAGCGGGGCCTTCGGCGAGCAGTACTTC
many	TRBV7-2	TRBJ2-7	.	CASSENRELSSYEQYF	TGTGCCAGCAGCGAAAACAGGGAGTTAAGCTCCTACGAGCAGTACTTC
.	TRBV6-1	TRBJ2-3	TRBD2	CASSGSGRETDTQYF	TGTGCCAGCAGTGGAAGCGGGAGGGAAACAGATACGCAGTATTTT
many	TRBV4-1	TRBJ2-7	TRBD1	CASNLSGTGETDEQYF	TGCGCCAGCAACCTTTCCGGGACAGGGGAAACCGACGAGCAGTACTTC
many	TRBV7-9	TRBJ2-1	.	CASSSYMFF	TGTGCCAGCAGCTCCTATATGTTCTTC
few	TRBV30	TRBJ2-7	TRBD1	CAWSTTGDYEQYF	TGTGCCTGGAGTACCACAGGGGACTACGAGCAGTACTTC
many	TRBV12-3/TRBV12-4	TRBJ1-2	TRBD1	CASSSRTGNYGYTF	TGTGCCAGCAGTTCCCGGACAGGGAACTATGGCTACACCTTC
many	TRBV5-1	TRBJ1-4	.	CASSSLGPTNEKLFF	TGCGCCAGCAGCTCTTTAGGGCCCACTAATGAAAAACTGTTTTTT
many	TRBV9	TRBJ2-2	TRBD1	CASSPTGTANTGELFF	TGTGCCAGCAGCCCGACCGGGACAGCTAACACCGGGGAGCTGTTTTTT
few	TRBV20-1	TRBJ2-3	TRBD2	CSARTSPDTQYF	TGCAGTGCTAGGACTAGCCCAGATACGCAGTATTTT
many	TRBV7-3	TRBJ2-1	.	CASSRVRGTYNEQFF	TGTGCCAGCAGTAGGGTCAGGGGCACCTACAATGAGCAGTTCTTC
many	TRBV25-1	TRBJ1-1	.	CASSPEGNTEAFF	TGTGCCAGCTCCCCCGAGGGGAACACTGAAGCTTTCTTT
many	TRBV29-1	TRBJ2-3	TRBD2	CSVTGLAGGRGDTQYF	TGCAGCGTTACAGGACTAGCGGGGGGCCGGGGAGATACGCAGTATTTT
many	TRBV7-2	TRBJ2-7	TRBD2	CASSWTSPYEQYF	TGTGCCAGCAGCTGGACTAGCCCCTACGAGCAGTACTTC
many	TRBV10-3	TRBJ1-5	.	CAISETRSSQPQHF	TGTGCCATCAGTGAGACAAGGAGCTCTCAGCCCCAGCATTTT